This T cell receptor (beta chain) was sequenced in a study of blood T cell repertoires in COVID-19. Whole-study context: Samples taken during acute and convalescent COVID-19 were collected in the United States, Italy and Spain. Sample material is recorded as cDNA or gDNA derived from T cells, B-cell-depleted T cells, or PBMCs.

Germline values: CDR1 MNHEY, CDR2 SVGEGT. The CDR3 spans 13 residues. J was trimmed by 4 bases and V by 2 bases; bases with no gene match: 0. Original data processing: The authors estimated nucleated cell counts from reference gene primer amplification. The data were produced by immunoSEQ multiplex PCR, yet TCRdb's version contains in-frame clones alone and is incomplete. D and trimming come from the DNA, and the V and J calls and clone size come from that table. This sample has roughly 150,000 clones; around 84% occur once, and the top ten carry roughly a fifth. This clonotype was sampled from a woman of 80 years or more with acute or convalescent COVID-19. Sequenced input: peripheral blood. The chain combines TRBV6-2 or TRBV6-3 with TRBJ2-5; the match to TRBD2 covers 8 bases. CDR3 residues: CASSYGTRETQYF. CDR3 coding DNA: TGTGCCAGCAGTTACGGGACTAGAGAGACCCAGTACTTC.